These 26 T cell receptor beta chains were sequenced from one sample in a study of CD8+CD57+ T cells in acquired aplastic anemia. The sequenced patients had an expansion of CD8+CD57+ cells seen by flow cytometry. The study profiled TCR beta VDJ and CDR3 using genomic DNA as template. TCRdb re-derived calls from the reads in MiXCR, one entry per CDR3 protein. The repertoire consists of 220,000 or so distinct CDR3 sequences, with 65% occurring once and the leading ten covering around three fifths. The specimen sequenced was sorted CD4+, CD8+, or CD8+CD57+ T cells (not recorded which) from PBMCs. The receptors originated from a human donor with aplastic anemia.

This clonotype has more than one count but fewer than ten. The CDR3 region is CSVELGGTEAFF. The CDR3 DNA reads TGCAGCGTTGAACTGGGGGGCACTGAAGCTTTCTTT. The V and J genes are TRBV29-1 and TRBJ1-1; possible D gene TRBD1, 5 bases. CDR1 is SQVTM, CDR2 ANQGSEA, per germline. This CDR3 spans 12 amino acids. V lost 2 bases to trimming and J lost 4 bases, with 8 bases between them.

The chain employs TRBV5-1 and TRBJ2-3, with TRBD2 matching over 9 bases. V trimming: 3 bases; J trimming: 0 bases; junction bases outside the gene matches: 2. This CDR3 contains 15 residues. CDR1 is SGHRS and CDR2 is YFSETQ in the germline V gene. The CDR3 sequence: CASSSTSGSTDTQYF. The CDR3 nucleotides read TGCGCCAGCAGCTCGACTAGCGGAAGCACAGATACGCAGTATTTT.

The chain uses TRBV7-8 and TRBJ1-5; tentative D call: TRBD1 (5 bases). Germline CDR1 reads SGHVS; CDR2 reads FQNEAQ. Trimming pared 1 base from V and 6 bases from J, leaving 13 bases between. This CDR3 region has 15 residues. CDR3 nucleotides: TGTGCCAGCAGCTTAGGAATGGGGGGAGGTCAGCCCCAGCATTTT. Amino acid sequence: CASSLGMGGGQPQHF.

In this sample, this clonotype turned up once. V usage is TRBV24-1 and J usage is TRBJ2-1; 8 nucleotides align to TRBD1. J lost 7 bases, V lost 8 bases, and 3 bases had no gene match. This CDR3 contains 12 residues. Looked up from germline, CDR1 is KGHDR and CDR2 is SFDVKD. CDR3 in amino acids: CATKDRANEQFF. CDR3 in DNA: TGTGCCACCAAGGACAGGGCAAATGAGCAGTTCTTC.

This rearrangement joins TRBV29-1 to TRBJ1-1; possibly TRBD1 for D (5 bases). Trimming pared 8 bases from V and 8 bases from J, leaving 24 bases between. CDR1 and CDR2 (germline): SQVTM, ANQGSEA. The CDR3 is made up of 14 amino acids. CDR3 bases: TGCAGCACCGGGACCGACTCCTCAAGTTCAGAAGCTTTCTTT. Translated: CSTGTDSSSSEAFF.

V usage is TRBV5-4 and J usage is TRBJ2-5, with D maybe TRBD1 (6 bases). The CDR3 has 14 amino acids. The V end lost 0 bases, the J end lost 2 bases, and 8 bases lay between the germline ends. Germline-derived CDR1 and CDR2 are SGHNT and YYREEE (reference sequence). The CDR3 reads CASSLAGEQETQYF. The DNA for the CDR3 is TGTGCCAGCAGCTTGGCAGGGGAACAAGAGACCCAGTACTTC.

This clonotype was observed once. Mismatch with germline at one junction end may stem from a read error. This chain joins TRBV7-9 and TRBJ2-2; D unclear. The CDR3 spans 14 residues. Looked up from germline, CDR1 is SEHNR and CDR2 is FQNEAQ (reference sequence). DNA of the CDR3: TGTGCCGGCAGCTTAAGACTCAACACCGGGGAGCTGTTTTTT. This encodes CAGSLRLNTGELFF.

This clonotype was counted at least ten times. The chain recombines TRBV7-9 with TRBJ2-7; D is unclear. V dropped 1 base and J dropped 1 base, with 8 bases sitting between them. The CDR3 contains 14 residues. Germline CDR1 reads SEHNR; CDR2 reads FQNEAQ (reference sequence). The CDR3, as DNA: TGTGCCAGCAGCTTAGGTGCAGGTTCCTACGAGCAGTACTTC. Encoded protein: CASSLGAGSYEQYF.

In this sample, this clonotype turned up many times. The rearrangement links TRBV11-2 to TRBJ2-7; D possibly corresponds to TRBD1 (6 bases). This CDR3 has 15 residues. Germline CDR1 SGHAT, CDR2 FQNNGV. V was shortened by 1 base and J by 3 bases, with 13 bases between the two germline ends. The CDR3 loop reads CASSLVRGGYYEQYF. DNA of the CDR3: TGTGCCAGCAGCTTAGTCAGGGGCGGGTACTACGAGCAGTACTTC.

The V gene is TRBV7-6, the J gene TRBJ2-5; tentative D call: TRBD1 (5 bases). The CDR3 loop spans 14 amino acids. V dropped 3 bases and J dropped 4 bases, with 12 bases sitting between them. Germline CDR1 and CDR2: SGHVS and FNYEAQ. The CDR3 DNA is TGTGCCAGCAGCTTGGCCGCAGGGTTAGAGACCCAGTACTTC. It specifies CASSLAAGLETQYF.

The chain carries TRBV7-8 and TRBJ2-5, with 8 bases aligning to TRBD2. The germline gives CDR1 SGHVS, CDR2 FQNEAQ. The CDR3 is 18 residues long. V was pared by 5 bases and J by 1 base, with 15 bases of the junction left unmatched. This CDR3 reads CASSPKFVAGGTQETQYF. In DNA form, the CDR3 reads TGTGCCAGCAGCCCCAAGTTTGTGGCGGGGGGCACCCAAGAGACCCAGTACTTC.

V gene TRBV19 combines with J gene TRBJ2-2, with TRBD1 identical over 11 bases. The germline gives CDR1 LNHDA, CDR2 SQIVND (reference sequence). There are 14 residues in the CDR3. V lost 5 bases, J lost 5 bases, and 1 base stayed unmatched. CDR3 loop: CASSRDRGTGELFF. CDR3 nucleotides: TGTGCCAGTAGTCGGGACAGGGGGACCGGGGAGCTGTTTTTT.

The rearrangement links TRBV2 to TRBJ2-2, with TRBD1 matching over 9 bases. V shed 6 bases, J shed 1 base, and the junction held 3 bases outside the gene matches. CDR1 is SNHLY, CDR2 FYNNEI, per germline. The CDR3 contains 15 residues. The CDR3, as DNA: TGTGCCAGCAGGACAGGGGGACAGAACACCGGGGAGCTGTTTTTT. Translated: CASRTGGQNTGELFF.

This rearrangement joins TRBV14 to TRBJ2-7, with D perhaps being TRBD1 or TRBD2 (5 bases each). This CDR3 is 15 amino acids long. Trimming took 5 bases from V and 1 from J, leaving 15 bases between them. CDR1 is SGHDN, CDR2 FVKESK, per germline. CDR3 in amino acids: CASSDDGDGSYEQYF. The DNA of the CDR3 is TGTGCCAGCAGCGATGATGGGGACGGGTCCTACGAGCAGTACTTC.

This clonotype was seen a few times. The V and J genes are TRBV7-9 and TRBJ2-3, with 8 bases matching TRBD2. The V segment lost 5 bases and the J segment 1 base; nucleotides outside the gene matches: 2. The CDR3 is 14 amino acids. Germline CDR1 and CDR2: SEHNR and FQNEAQ (reference sequence). The CDR3 DNA sequence: TGTGCCAGCAGCCCGACTAGCGGCACAGATACGCAGTATTTT. Its translation: CASSPTSGTDTQYF. The full variable domain, rest sourced from reference TRBV7-9 and TRBJ2-3, is DTGVSQNPRHKITKRGQNVTFRCDPISEHNRLYWYRQTLGQGPEFLTYFQNEAQLEKSRLLSDRFSAERPKGSFSTLEIQRTEQGDSAMYLCASSPTSGTDTQYFGPGTRLTVL.

As concerns this clonotype: A junction boundary mismatches the germline segment, possibly from a read error. The V and J genes are TRBV10-3 and TRBJ2-7, with 8 bases aligning to TRBD1. The germline V gene has CDR1 ENHRY and CDR2 SYGVKD. The CDR3 length is 15 residues. The chain's CDR3 is CASSEAPRQGNEQYF. The CDR3 bases are TGTGCCAGCAGTGAAGCGCCAAGACAGGGGAACGAGCAGTACTTC.

The chain recombines TRBV10-3 with TRBJ1-1, with D possibly being TRBD1 (6 bases). Trimming stripped 0 bases from V and 1 base from J, with 9 bases between. The CDR3 sequence is 15 residues long. Germline lookup yields CDR1 ENHRY and CDR2 SYGVKD. This CDR3 is CAISESTTGNTEAFF. The DNA for the CDR3 is TGTGCCATCAGTGAGTCTACGACAGGGAACACTGAAGCTTTCTTT.

The rearrangement uses TRBV7-3 and TRBJ2-3; D is perhaps TRBD2 (6 bases). The length of the CDR3 is 15 residues. V was pared by 3 bases and J by 4 bases, with 14 bases between. CDR1 and CDR2 from the germline V gene are SGHTA and FQGTGA. The CDR3, as DNA: TGTGCCAGCAGCTTCCTGGGGGGAGACGCAGATACGCAGTATTTT. Its protein product is CASSFLGGDADTQYF.

Many counts were recorded for this clonotype. V gene TRBV9 combines with J gene TRBJ1-4; weak D call: TRBD1 (6 bases). CDR3 length equals 15 residues. Per the germline V gene, CDR1 is SGDLS and CDR2 is YYNGEE. V was shortened by 1 base and J by 4 bases, with 11 bases between the two germline ends. The CDR3 here is CASSVSGQLNEKLFF. The CDR3 nucleotides read TGTGCCAGCAGCGTATCCGGACAGCTTAATGAAAAACTGTTTTTT.

This clonotype was detected ten times or more. The V call is TRBV5-1, the J call TRBJ1-6; no clear D. In germline, CDR1 is SGHRS, CDR2 YFSETQ. The V and J ends lost 2 bases and 6 bases respectively, with 12 bases between them. The CDR3 runs 15 residues. The CDR3 region is CASSFNGDSNSPLHF. The CDR3 bases are TGCGCCAGCAGCTTCAATGGGGATAGTAATTCACCCCTCCACTTT.

The CDR3 DNA is TGTGCCAGCAGGACCGGGACCGGGGAGCTGTTTTTT. Protein: CASRTGTGELFF. The V call is TRBV7-8, the J call TRBJ2-2; D unclear. CDR1 is SGHVS, CDR2 FQNEAQ, per germline. This CDR3 is 12 amino acids long. V was pared by 6 bases and J by 5 bases, with 7 bases between.

This rearrangement joins TRBV15 to TRBJ1-6; D gene uncertain. Germline values: CDR1 LNHNV, CDR2 YYDKDF (reference sequence). The CDR3 is 17 amino acids. The germline V and J ends were trimmed by 3 bases and 10 bases, with 22 bases remaining between them. CDR3 loop: CATSSQDSTGLDSPLHF. Here the CDR3 DNA reads TGTGCCACCAGCAGCCAAGATTCGACGGGCCTCGACTCACCCCTCCACTTT.

Regarding this clonotype: A much larger clonotype is one base distant, so this may be a read error. The chain has TRBV5-1 and TRBJ2-7; TRBD1 matches at 7 bases. V shed 1 base and J 2 bases; nucleotides not matched to a gene: 15. The CDR3 consists of 18 residues. CDR1 and CDR2 (germline): SGHRS, YFSETQ. The CDR3 sequence is CASSLLNFASRGPYEQYF. CDR3 nucleotides: TGCGCCAGCAGCTTGTTGAATTTTGCGTCGAGGGGGCCCTACGAGCAGTACTTC.

V usage is TRBV24-1 and J usage is TRBJ1-4; D is uncertain. Germline V gene lookup returns CDR1 KGHDR and CDR2 SFDVKD. V was cut by 10 bases and J by 6 bases, with 17 bases left in between. CDR3 length equals 14 residues. The CDR3 DNA is TGTGCCACTACAGCCGTAGGGTGGTATGAAAAACTGTTTTTT. As protein: CATTAVGWYEKLFF.

The chain links TRBV5-1 to TRBJ2-7, with 9 bases lining up with TRBD2. The CDR3 spans 14 residues. The trim removed 2 bases at V and 5 bases at J, leaving 5 bases unmatched. CDR1 is SGHRS, CDR2 YFSETQ, per germline. The chain's CDR3 is CASSFGGLAHEQYF. Here the CDR3 DNA reads TGCGCCAGCAGCTTCGGGGGACTAGCCCACGAGCAGTACTTC.

The chain combines TRBV7-2 with TRBJ2-5; D possibly corresponds to TRBD2 (5 bases). Per germline, CDR1 SGHTA and CDR2 FQGNSA. Trimming shortened V by 5 bases and J by 5 bases, and 15 bases separated the two germline ends. The CDR3 loop spans 14 amino acids. As DNA, the CDR3 is TGTGCCAGCAGCCTTGAGAGGGAAAGCGAGACCCAGTACTTC. This sequence encodes CASSLERESETQYF.